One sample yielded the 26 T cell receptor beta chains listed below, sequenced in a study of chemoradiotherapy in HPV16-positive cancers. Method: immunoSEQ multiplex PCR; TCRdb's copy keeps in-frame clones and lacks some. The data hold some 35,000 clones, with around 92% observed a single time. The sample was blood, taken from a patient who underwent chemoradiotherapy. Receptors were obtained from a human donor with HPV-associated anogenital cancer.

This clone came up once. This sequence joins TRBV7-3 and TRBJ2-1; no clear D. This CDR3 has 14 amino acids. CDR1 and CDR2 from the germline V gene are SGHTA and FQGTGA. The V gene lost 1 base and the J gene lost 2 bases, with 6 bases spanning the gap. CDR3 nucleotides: TGTGCCAGCAGCTTAAACGTAGCCTACAATGAGCAGTTCTTC. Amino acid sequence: CASSLNVAYNEQFF.

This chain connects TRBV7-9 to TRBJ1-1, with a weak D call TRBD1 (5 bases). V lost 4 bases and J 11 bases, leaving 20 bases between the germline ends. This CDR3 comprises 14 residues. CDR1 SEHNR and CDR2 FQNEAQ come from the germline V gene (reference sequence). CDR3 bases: TGTGCCAGCAGCTCAACCGGGACCCTTAGTAGGGCTTTCTTT. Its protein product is CASSSTGTLSRAFF.

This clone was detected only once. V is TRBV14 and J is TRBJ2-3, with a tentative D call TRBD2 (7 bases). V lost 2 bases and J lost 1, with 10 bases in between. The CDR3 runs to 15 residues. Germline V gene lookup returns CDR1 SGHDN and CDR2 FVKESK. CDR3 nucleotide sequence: TGTGCCAGCAGCCAATGGGGGGGCCGCACAGATACGCAGTATTTT. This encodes CASSQWGGRTDTQYF.

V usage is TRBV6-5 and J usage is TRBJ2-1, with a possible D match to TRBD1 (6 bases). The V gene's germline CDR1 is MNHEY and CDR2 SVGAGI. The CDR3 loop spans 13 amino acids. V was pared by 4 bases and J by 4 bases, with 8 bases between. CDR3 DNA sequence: TGTGCCAGCAGTTCAACAGGGTACAATGAGCAGTTCTTC. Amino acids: CASSSTGYNEQFF.

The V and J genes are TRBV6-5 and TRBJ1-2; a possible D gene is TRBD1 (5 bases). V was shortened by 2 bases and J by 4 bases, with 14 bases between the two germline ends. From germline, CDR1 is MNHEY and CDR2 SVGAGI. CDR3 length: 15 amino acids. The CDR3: CASSYQVGPIYGYTF. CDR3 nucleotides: TGTGCCAGCAGTTACCAAGTGGGGCCTATCTATGGCTACACCTTC.

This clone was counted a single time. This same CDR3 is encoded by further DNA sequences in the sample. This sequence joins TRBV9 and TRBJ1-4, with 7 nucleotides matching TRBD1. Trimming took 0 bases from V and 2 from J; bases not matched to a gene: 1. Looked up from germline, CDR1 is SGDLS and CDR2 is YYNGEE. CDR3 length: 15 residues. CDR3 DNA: TGTGCCAGCAGCGTAGAGGGGGCGACTAATGAAAAACTGTTTTTT. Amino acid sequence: CASSVEGATNEKLFF.

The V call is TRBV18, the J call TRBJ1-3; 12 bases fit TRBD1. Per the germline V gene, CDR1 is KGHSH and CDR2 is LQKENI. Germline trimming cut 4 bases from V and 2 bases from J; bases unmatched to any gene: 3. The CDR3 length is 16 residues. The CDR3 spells CASSRGQGAAGNTIYF. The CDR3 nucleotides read TGTGCCAGCTCACGGGGACAGGGGGCGGCTGGAAACACCATATATTTT.

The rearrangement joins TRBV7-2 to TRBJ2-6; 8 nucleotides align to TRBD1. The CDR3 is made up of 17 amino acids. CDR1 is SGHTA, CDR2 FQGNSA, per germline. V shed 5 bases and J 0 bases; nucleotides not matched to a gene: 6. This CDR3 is CASSPGTGSSGANVLTF. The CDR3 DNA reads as TGTGCCAGCAGCCCCGGGACAGGAAGCTCTGGGGCCAACGTCCTGACTTTC.

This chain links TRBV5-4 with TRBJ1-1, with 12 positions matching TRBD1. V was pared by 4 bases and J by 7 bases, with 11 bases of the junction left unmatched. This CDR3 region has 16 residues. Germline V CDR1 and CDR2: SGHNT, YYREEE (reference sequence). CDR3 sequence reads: CASSRPGTGGEGEAFF. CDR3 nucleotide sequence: TGTGCCAGCAGCCGTCCCGGGACAGGGGGCGAGGGTGAAGCTTTCTTT.

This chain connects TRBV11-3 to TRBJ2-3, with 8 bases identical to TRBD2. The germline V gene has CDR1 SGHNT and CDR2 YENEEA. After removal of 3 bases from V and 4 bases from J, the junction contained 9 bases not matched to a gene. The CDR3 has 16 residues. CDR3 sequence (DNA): TGTGCCAGCAGCTTCCCGGGGGGGAGGGGCCCAGATACGCAGTATTTT. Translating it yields CASSFPGGRGPDTQYF.

CDR3 bases: TGTGCCAGCAGCTTAGGGACGAATATCTTCTATGGCTACACCTTC. It encodes CASSLGTNIFYGYTF. This chain links TRBV7-2 with TRBJ1-2, with D uncertain. This CDR3 has 15 residues. V lost 1 base, J lost 4 bases, and 13 bases lay in between. Germline lookup yields CDR1 SGHTA and CDR2 FQGNSA.

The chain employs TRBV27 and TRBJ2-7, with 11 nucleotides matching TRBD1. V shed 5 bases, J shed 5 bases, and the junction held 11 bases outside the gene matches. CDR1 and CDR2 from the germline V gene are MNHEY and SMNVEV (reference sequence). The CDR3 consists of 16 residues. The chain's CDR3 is CASSTRGTGGGNEQYF. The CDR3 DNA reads TGTGCCAGCAGTACCCGAGGGACAGGGGGTGGGAACGAGCAGTACTTC.

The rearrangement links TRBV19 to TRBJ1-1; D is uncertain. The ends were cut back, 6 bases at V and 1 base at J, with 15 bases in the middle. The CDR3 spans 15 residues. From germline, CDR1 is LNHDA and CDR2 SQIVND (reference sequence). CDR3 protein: CASRRGDRQNTEAFF. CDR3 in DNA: TGTGCCAGTAGACGGGGAGACCGGCAGAACACTGAAGCTTTCTTT.

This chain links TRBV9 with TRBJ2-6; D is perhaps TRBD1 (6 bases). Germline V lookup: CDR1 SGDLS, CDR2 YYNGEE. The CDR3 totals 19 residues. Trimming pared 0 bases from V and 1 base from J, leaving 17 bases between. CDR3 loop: CASSVGIGTQASGANVLTF. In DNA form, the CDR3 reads TGTGCCAGCAGCGTAGGAATTGGGACACAGGCTTCTGGGGCCAACGTCCTGACTTTC.

Written as DNA, the CDR3 is TGTGCCAGCAGCCCCCCCGGGACCAACTATGGCTACACCTTC. Its translation is CASSPPGTNYGYTF. This chain uses TRBV5-5 with TRBJ1-2; D may be TRBD1 (5 bases). Trimming removed 4 bases at V and 2 bases at J, with 12 bases between. The CDR3 length is 14 residues. CDR1 is SGHKS, CDR2 YYEKEE, per germline (reference sequence).

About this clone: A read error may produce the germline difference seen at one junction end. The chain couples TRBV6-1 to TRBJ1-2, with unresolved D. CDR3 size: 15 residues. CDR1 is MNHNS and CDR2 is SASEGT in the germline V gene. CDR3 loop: CASSEGAVSTYGYTF. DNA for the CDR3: TGTGCCAGCAGCGAAGGTGCCGTATCAACCTATGGCTACACCTTC.

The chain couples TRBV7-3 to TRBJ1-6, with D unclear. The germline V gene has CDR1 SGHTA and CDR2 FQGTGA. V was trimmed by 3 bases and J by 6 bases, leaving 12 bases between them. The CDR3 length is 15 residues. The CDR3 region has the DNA TGTGCCAGCAGCTTGGGCGAGTCGTTTAATTCACCCCTCCACTTT. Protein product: CASSLGESFNSPLHF.

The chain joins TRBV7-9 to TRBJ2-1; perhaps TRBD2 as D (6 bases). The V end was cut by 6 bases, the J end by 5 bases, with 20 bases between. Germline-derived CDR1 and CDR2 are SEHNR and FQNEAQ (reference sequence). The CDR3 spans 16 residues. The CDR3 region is CASSILRGGRDNEQFF. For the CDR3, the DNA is TGTGCCAGCAGTATTCTCCGGGGAGGTCGGGACAATGAGCAGTTCTTC.

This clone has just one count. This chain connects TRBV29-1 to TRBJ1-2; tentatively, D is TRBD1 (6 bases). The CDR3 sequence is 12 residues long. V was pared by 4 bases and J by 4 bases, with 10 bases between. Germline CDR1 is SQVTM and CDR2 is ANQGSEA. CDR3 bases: TGCAGCGTTGTGACAGGTGGCTATGGCTACACCTTC. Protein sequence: CSVVTGGYGYTF.

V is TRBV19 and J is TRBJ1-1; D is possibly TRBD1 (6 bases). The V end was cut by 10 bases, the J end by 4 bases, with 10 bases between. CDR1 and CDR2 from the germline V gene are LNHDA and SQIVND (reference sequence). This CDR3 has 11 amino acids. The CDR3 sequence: CATQGITEAFF. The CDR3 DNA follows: TGTGCCACGCAGGGGATCACTGAAGCTTTCTTT.

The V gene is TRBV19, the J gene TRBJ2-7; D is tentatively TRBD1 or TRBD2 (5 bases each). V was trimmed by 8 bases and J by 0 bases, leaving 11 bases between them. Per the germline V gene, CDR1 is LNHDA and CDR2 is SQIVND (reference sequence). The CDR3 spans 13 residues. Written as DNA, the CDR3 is TGTGCCAGTGTGGGACGGAGCTCCTACGAGCAGTACTTC. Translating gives CASVGRSSYEQYF.

The CDR3 region is CANKRDRATDEQYF. Here the CDR3 DNA reads TGTGCCAACAAGCGGGACAGGGCTACTGACGAGCAGTACTTC. V and J are TRBV2 and TRBJ2-7; 9 nucleotides line up with TRBD1. The ends lost 10 bases at V and 5 bases at J; junction bases unmatched: 12. Germline-derived CDR1 and CDR2 are SNHLY and FYNNEI. The CDR3 is 14 amino acids.

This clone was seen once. CDR3 sequence reads: CASSLEAGGSYNEQFF. In nucleotides, the CDR3 is TGCGCCAGCAGCTTGGAGGCGGGGGGCTCCTACAATGAGCAGTTCTTC. V and J are TRBV5-1 and TRBJ2-1; 8 bases line up with TRBD2. This CDR3 is built from 16 residues. J lost 0 bases, V lost 0 bases, and 2 bases had no gene match. Per the germline V gene, CDR1 is SGHRS and CDR2 is YFSETQ.

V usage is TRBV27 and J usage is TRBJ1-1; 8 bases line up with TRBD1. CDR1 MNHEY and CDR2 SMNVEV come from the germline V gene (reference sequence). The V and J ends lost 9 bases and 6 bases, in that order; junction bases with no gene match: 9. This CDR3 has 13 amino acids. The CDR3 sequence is CASTGQGASEAFF. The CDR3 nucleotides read TGTGCCAGTACAGGGCAGGGGGCTTCTGAAGCTTTCTTT.

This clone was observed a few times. The CDR3 coding sequence is TGTGCCAGCTCCCTCCACCGGGACTCCTATGGCTACACCTTC. This encodes CASSLHRDSYGYTF. The genes are TRBV18 and TRBJ1-2, with a possible D match to TRBD1 (5 bases). CDR1 and CDR2 (germline): KGHSH, LQKENI. The germline V and J ends were trimmed by 6 bases and 4 bases, with 15 bases remaining between them. This CDR3 has 14 residues.

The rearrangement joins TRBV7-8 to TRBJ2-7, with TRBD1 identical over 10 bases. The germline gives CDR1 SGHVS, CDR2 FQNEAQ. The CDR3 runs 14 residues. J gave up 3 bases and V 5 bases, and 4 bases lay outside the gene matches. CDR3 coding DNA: TGTGCCAGCAGCCCGGGACAGGGGTTCTACGAGCAGTACTTC. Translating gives CASSPGQGFYEQYF. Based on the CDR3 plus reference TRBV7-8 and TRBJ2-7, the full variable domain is GAGVSQSPRYKVAKRGQDVALRCDPISGHVSLFWYQQALGQGPEFLTYFQNEAQLDKSGLPSDRFFAERPEGSVSTLKIQRTQQEDSAVYLCASSPGQGFYEQYFGPGTRLTVT.